This T cell receptor (beta chain) was obtained from a study of blood T cell repertoires in COVID-19. Overall study: The analysed material was cDNA or gDNA that came from T cells, B-cell-depleted T cells, or PBMCs.

Assay used: immunoSEQ multiplex PCR; TCRdb lists only in-frame clones, some missing. The repertoire includes about 130,000 clones, around 88% of them detected once, and around 2.3% sits in the top ten. Germline assignment: CDR1 MGHRA and CDR2 YSYEKL. The CDR3 is made up of 15 amino acids. Trimming removed 1 base at V and 2 bases at J, with 12 bases between. Participants spanned ages about 18 to 95 years and resided in roughly 22 US areas. Participant-given clinical history determined each cohort assignment. The rearrangement links TRBV4-1 to TRBJ2-7; weak D call: TRBD2 (5 bases). Sequencing was performed on PBMCs or T cells enriched from blood (not recorded which). This receptor was taken from a woman between 50 and 59 years old who had recovered from COVID-19. CDR3: CASSQAGLNTYEQYF. The CDR3 nucleotides read TGCGCCAGCAGCCAAGCGGGGTTGAACACCTACGAGCAGTACTTC.